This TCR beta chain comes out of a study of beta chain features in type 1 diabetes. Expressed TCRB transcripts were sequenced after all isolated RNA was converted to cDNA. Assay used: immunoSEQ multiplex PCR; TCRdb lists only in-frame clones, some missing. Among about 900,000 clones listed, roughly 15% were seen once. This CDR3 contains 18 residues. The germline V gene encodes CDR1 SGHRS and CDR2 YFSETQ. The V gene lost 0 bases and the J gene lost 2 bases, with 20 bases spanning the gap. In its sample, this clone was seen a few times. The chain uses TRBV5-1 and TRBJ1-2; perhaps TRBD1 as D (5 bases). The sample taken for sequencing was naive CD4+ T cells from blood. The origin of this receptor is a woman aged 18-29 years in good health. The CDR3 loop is CASSLAPVSGLTNYGYTF. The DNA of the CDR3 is TGCGCCAGCAGCTTGGCCCCTGTGTCGGGACTTACCAACTATGGCTACACCTTC.